This record concerns one TCR beta chain sequence. Generated by immunoSEQ multiplex PCR, the TCRdb table keeps only in-frame clones and is missing some. This sample has a few hundred thousand clones, with roughly 85% found just once. Exposed enrollees had met someone with a PCR-confirmed or clinician-diagnosed COVID-19 case at some point within the 2 weeks before study entry. V lost 3 bases, J lost 4 bases, and 15 bases lay in between. CDR1 is SQVTM and CDR2 is ANQGSEA in the germline V gene. This CDR3 contains 14 residues. This record belongs to a study of blood T cell repertoires in COVID-19. This clonotype originated in a woman in her 50s who had been exposed to COVID-19. The gene calls are TRBV29-1 and TRBJ1-2; D remains ambiguous. The sample was PBMCs or T cells enriched from blood (not recorded which). The CDR3 DNA reads as TGCAGCGTTGATCTCTGGGGAGCCCTCTATGGCTACACCTTC. Protein product: CSVDLWGALYGYTF.